Presented here are 21 T cell receptor beta chains from one specimen sequenced in a study of blood T cell repertoires in COVID-19. Libraries were prepared by immunoSEQ multiplex PCR; TCRdb keeps only in-frame clonotypes and omits some of them. This table holds 390,000 or so clones, roughly 80% found once. Sequencing input: PBMCs or T cells enriched from blood (not recorded which). Every receptor here comes from a woman aged 45 to 65 who had recovered from COVID-19.

V usage is TRBV10-2 and J usage is TRBJ1-6; 8 bases align to TRBD1. V shed 5 bases, J shed 0 bases, and the junction held 9 bases outside the gene matches. The CDR3 is 18 residues long. Germline V lookup: CDR1 WSHSY, CDR2 SAAADI. CDR3 coding DNA: TGCGCCAGCAGTCCGACAGGACAGGGAAGCTCCTATAATTCACCCCTCCACTTT. Protein sequence: CASSPTGQGSSYNSPLHF.

This clone has more than one count but fewer than ten. CDR3 sequence reads: CASSSSPGQMNTEAFF. The DNA for the CDR3 is TGTGCCAGCAGTTCATCACCGGGACAGATGAACACTGAAGCTTTCTTT. V usage is TRBV28 and J usage is TRBJ1-1; 7 bases align to TRBD1. Germline-derived CDR1 and CDR2 are MDHEN and SYDVKM. The CDR3 has 16 amino acids. The V segment lost 4 bases and the J segment 0 bases; nucleotides outside the gene matches: 8. Using reference TRBV28 and TRBJ1-1 for the parts outside the CDR3, the full variable domain is DVKVTQSSRYLVKRTGEKVFLECVQDMDHENMFWYRQDPGLGLRLIYFSYDVKMKEKGDIPEGYSVSREKKERFSLILESASTNQTSMYLCASSSSPGQMNTEAFFGQGTRLTVV.

The rearrangement links TRBV19 to TRBJ1-2, with TRBD1 matching 7 bases. V lost 10 bases to trimming and J lost 4 bases; unmatched junction nucleotides: 15. Per germline, CDR1 LNHDA and CDR2 SQIVND (reference sequence). The length of the CDR3 is 15 residues. CDR3 nucleotides: TGTGCCACCTTCGCCCGGACAGGTATCGGCTATGGCTACACCTTC. Amino acids: CATFARTGIGYGYTF.

The chain is built from TRBV4-1 and TRBJ1-2; D not resolved. CDR1 is MGHRA, CDR2 YSYEKL, per germline. This CDR3 spans 15 amino acids. V shed 3 bases and J shed 0 bases, with 11 bases lying between them. The CDR3 sequence is CASSHREHSNYGYTF. CDR3 bases: TGCGCCAGCAGCCATAGGGAGCATTCTAACTATGGCTACACCTTC.

V is TRBV9 and J is TRBJ2-1; 10 bases agree with TRBD2. The germline gives CDR1 SGDLS, CDR2 YYNGEE. Losses at the gene ends were 0 bases for V and 6 bases for J; bases not matched to a gene: 3. This CDR3 contains 15 residues. This CDR3 reads CASSVASGRANEQFF. CDR3 nucleotides: TGTGCCAGCAGCGTAGCCAGCGGGAGGGCCAATGAGCAGTTCTTC.

V usage is TRBV7-8 and J usage is TRBJ2-2, with TRBD2 as a possible D gene (5 bases). The CDR3 sequence is 16 residues long. The germline V gene encodes CDR1 SGHVS and CDR2 FQNEAQ. The V end was cut by 5 bases, the J end by 1 base, with 14 bases between. The CDR3 reads CASSRRAAGNTGELFF. The CDR3, as DNA: TGTGCCAGCAGCCGCCGAGCTGCGGGGAACACCGGGGAGCTGTTTTTT.

This chain joins TRBV27 and TRBJ1-5; D is perhaps TRBD1 (6 bases). Trimming left V 2 bases short and J 3 bases short, with 8 bases between. In germline, CDR1 is MNHEY, CDR2 SMNVEV (reference sequence). This CDR3 has 14 amino acids. CDR3 region: CASSLQGFNQPQHF. The CDR3 nucleotides read TGTGCCAGCAGTTTACAGGGGTTCAATCAGCCCCAGCATTTT.

The J gene is TRBJ1-3, the V gene TRBV5-6; D is undetermined. Germline-derived CDR1 and CDR2 are SGHDT and YYEEEE. The CDR3 contains 15 residues. Trimming stripped 1 base from V and 0 bases from J, with 8 bases between. The CDR3 nucleotides are TGTGCCAGCAGCTTGATCCTGTACTCTGGAAACACCATATATTTT. As protein: CASSLILYSGNTIYF.

About this clone: The same CDR3 arises from other DNA sequences in this sample as well. The chain joins TRBV12-3 or TRBV12-4 to TRBJ1-2; D unresolved. V was cut by 2 bases and J by 4 bases, with 8 bases left in between. The CDR3 loop spans 13 amino acids. CDR3 bases: TGTGCCAGCAGTTTAAGCCGTGGCTATGGCTACACCTTC. Translating it yields CASSLSRGYGYTF.

This clone showed up just once. The V call is TRBV12-3 or TRBV12-4, the J call TRBJ2-1; D is unclear. The CDR3 has 13 amino acids. V was trimmed by 6 bases and J by 0 bases, leaving 6 bases between them. The CDR3 region is CASSPSSYNEQFF. The CDR3 DNA reads TGTGCCAGCAGCCCCAGCTCCTACAATGAGCAGTTCTTC.

V is TRBV5-1 and J is TRBJ1-6; possible D gene TRBD1, 6 bases. Germline V gene lookup returns CDR1 SGHRS and CDR2 YFSETQ. This CDR3 has 16 amino acids. V was pared by 4 bases and J by 9 bases, with 20 bases between. The DNA for the CDR3 is TGCGCCAGCAGCGGAGACCTACAGGGTAGGCGTTCACCCCTCCACTTT. Its protein product is CASSGDLQGRRSPLHF.

The J gene is TRBJ1-5, the V gene TRBV6-2 or TRBV6-3, with D tentatively TRBD1 (5 bases). The CDR3 covers 16 residues. V lost 2 bases and J 3 bases, leaving 14 bases between the germline ends. In germline, CDR1 is MNHEY, CDR2 SVGEGT. The CDR3 reads CASSYPGQSLNQPQHF. The DNA for the CDR3 is TGTGCCAGCAGTTACCCAGGACAAAGCCTCAATCAGCCCCAGCATTTT.

The rearrangement joins TRBV19 to TRBJ2-3; 12 bases agree with TRBD2. The ends lost 3 bases at V and 0 bases at J; junction bases unmatched: 13. The CDR3 sequence is 20 residues long. CDR1 and CDR2 (germline): LNHDA, SQIVND (reference sequence). This CDR3 reads CASSILGATSGRDSTDTQYF. For the CDR3, the DNA is TGTGCCAGTAGTATCCTCGGAGCGACTAGCGGGAGAGATAGCACAGATACGCAGTATTTT.

This clone was detected a few times. The J gene is TRBJ1-3, the V gene TRBV5-4; the D gene is possibly TRBD1 (5 bases). CDR1 is SGHNT and CDR2 is YYREEE in the germline V gene (reference sequence). This CDR3 region has 15 residues. Trimming cost V 4 bases and J 0 bases, with 11 bases left between them. The CDR3 is CASSPGGGSGNTIYF. The CDR3 DNA reads as TGTGCCAGCAGCCCGGGGGGGGGCTCTGGAAACACCATATATTTT.

V gene TRBV30 combines with J gene TRBJ2-5; D may be TRBD2 (6 bases). Germline loops: CDR1 GTSNPN, CDR2 SVGIG (reference sequence). The CDR3 loop spans 13 amino acids. V lost 0 bases to trimming and J lost 5 bases, with 10 bases between them. The CDR3 bases are TGTGCCTGGAGTGTTGGGGGGTGGGAGACCCAGTACTTC. Its translation is CAWSVGGWETQYF.

This clone was seen a handful of times. The chain has TRBV5-1 and TRBJ1-1, with D possibly matching TRBD1 (5 bases). Germline CDR1 is SGHRS and CDR2 is YFSETQ. This CDR3 has 15 residues. The ends were cut back, 4 bases at V and 0 bases at J, with 13 bases in the middle. Here the CDR3 reads CASSPMTAVNTEAFF. The CDR3 DNA sequence: TGCGCCAGCAGCCCCATGACAGCCGTGAACACTGAAGCTTTCTTT.

The chain has TRBV4-2 and TRBJ2-7, with 7 bases identical to TRBD1. The V gene's germline CDR1 is LGHNA and CDR2 YNFKEQ. CDR3 length: 16 residues. The trim removed 0 bases at V and 5 bases at J, leaving 10 bases unmatched. DNA of the CDR3: TGTGCCAGCAGCCAAGATCTAAATACAGGGGTCGACGAGCAGTACTTC. Its protein is CASSQDLNTGVDEQYF.

The chain recombines TRBV9 with TRBJ1-4; D not resolved. CDR1 SGDLS and CDR2 YYNGEE come from the germline V gene. V lost 4 bases to trimming and J lost 7 bases, with 26 bases between them. This CDR3 is 18 amino acids long. The chain's CDR3 is CASSPAGRNVPSPEKLFF. The DNA for the CDR3 is TGTGCCAGCAGCCCCGCAGGCAGGAACGTTCCCTCCCCTGAAAAACTGTTTTTT.

V usage is TRBV30 and J usage is TRBJ1-1; TRBD1 aligns across 7 bases. CDR3 length: 13 amino acids. Germline V lookup: CDR1 GTSNPN, CDR2 SVGIG (reference sequence). V trimming: 6 bases; J trimming: 7 bases; junction bases outside the gene matches: 11. Here the CDR3 reads CACIETWDSEAFF. The CDR3 nucleotides read TGTGCCTGTATCGAAACCTGGGACAGTGAAGCTTTCTTT.

The chain couples TRBV4-3 to TRBJ1-2, with TRBD1 identical over 7 bases. The CDR3 extends over 13 amino acids. The trim removed 0 bases at V and 13 bases at J, leaving 8 bases unmatched. The V gene's germline CDR1 is LGHNA and CDR2 YSLEER. The DNA of the CDR3 is TGCGCCAGCAGCCAAGATAAGGGGGCAGGACCCACCTTC. It is translated as CASSQDKGAGPTF.

This chain uses TRBV2 with TRBJ2-2; unclear D gene. The length of the CDR3 is 12 residues. Between the trimmed V and J ends, which lost 3 bases and 6 bases, there was a span of 5 bases. The germline V gene encodes CDR1 SNHLY and CDR2 FYNNEI. The DNA for the CDR3 is TGTGCCAGCAGTGACGTTTCCGGGGAGCTGTTTTTT. Amino acids: CASSDVSGELFF.